This T cell receptor beta chain was captured by sequencing in a study of shared T cell receptors in the human thymus (dated by TCRdb to the early 2020s). Describing the broader study: The study examined how self-reactive, shared T-cell receptor alpha chains are generated in the human thymus.

V was cut back by 3 bases and J by 3 bases, leaving a gap of 12 bases between them. According to the germline V gene, CDR1 reads LGHNA and CDR2 reads YSLEER. From cysteine to phenylalanine, the CDR3 is 14 amino acids long. Only the CDR3 region is kept as DNA, spanning 42 bases read in frame from base 1. This clone was seen once. Its antigen is not yet known. Per-base quality was not reported, and no clone a single base away is much larger than it. The library was made by the immunoSEQ multiplex PCR assay. Sourced from immuneACCESS, this table was stored by TCRdb with only in-frame sequences that have V and J called. A share of the clones is absent; for the studies checked, an unresolved V gene accounts for under half, and the remainder has no known explanation. The sample table contains about 380,000 clones; only one count was recorded for about 95% of them. Roughly 0.02% of the sample belongs to the ten largest clones.

The clonotype comes from a human donor. The specimen sequenced was thymocytes. The receptor chain draws on TRBV4-3 and TRBJ2-7; there is no confident call for the D gene. The bases read TGCGCCAGCAGCCATGCTGTGCCGAACTACGAGCAGTACTTC. It encodes CASSHAVPNYEQYF.